A selection of T cell receptor beta chains follows, all from one sample in a study of vaccination and CD4 T cells after COVID-19. TCRdb passed the PCR reads through MiXCR, listing each CDR3 protein once. The sample holds roughly 20,000 distinct CDR3 sequences; roughly 50% are singletons and the top ten take around 13%. Their target antigens are unknown. Specimen: CD4+ T cells from blood, cultured in vitro, collected about 7 months after SARS-CoV-2 vaccination. The receptors were gathered from a human donor who had recovered from COVID-19. Both conserved end residues are part of each CDR3. Fields, in order: V gene, J gene, clone size, D gene, CDR3 protein, CDR3 DNA. D genes are given only for firm matches. Some rows mark clone size as missing; the rest say once, few, many or name a class of expanded clone.

TRBV7-3,TRBJ2-3,once,TRBD2,CASSSTGTSGGSDTQYF,TGTGCCAGCAGCTCCACGGGGACTAGCGGGGGGTCAGATACGCAGTATTTT
TRBV15,TRBJ2-1,.,TRBD2,CATSRVAGGEQFF,TGTGCCACCAGCAGAGTGGCGGGGGGGGAGCAGTTCTTC
TRBV6-1,TRBJ1-1,.,.,CASSLGGPNTEAFF,TGTGCCAGCAGCCTAGGGGGGCCGAACACTGAAGCTTTCTTT
TRBV2,TRBJ2-5,once,.,CASSDPLRGSQETQYF,TGTGCCAGCAGTGACCCCCTCCGGGGCAGCCAAGAGACCCAGTACTTC
TRBV7-2,TRBJ1-2,.,TRBD1,CASSWGQGAYGYTF,TGTGCCAGCAGCTGGGGACAGGGTGCCTATGGCTACACCTTC
TRBV21-1,TRBJ2-1,.,.,CASSIDRGINEQFF,TGTGCCAGCAGCATCGACAGGGGGATCAATGAGCAGTTCTTC
TRBV15,TRBJ2-7,once,.,CATRPTWGADYEQYF,TGTGCCACCAGACCCACCTGGGGGGCAGACTACGAGCAGTACTTC
TRBV27,TRBJ1-6,.,TRBD1,CASSLSGQGFNSPLHF,TGTGCCAGCAGTTTGTCGGGACAGGGATTTAATTCACCCCTCCACTTT
TRBV10-3,TRBJ2-5,.,TRBD1,CAISVGQGAAETQYF,TGTGCCATCAGTGTGGGGCAGGGGGCTGCGGAGACCCAGTACTTC
TRBV7-2,TRBJ1-5,few,.,CASSARGNNQPQHF,TGTGCCAGCAGCGCCAGGGGTAACAATCAGCCCCAGCATTTT
TRBV7-2,TRBJ2-5,.,.,CASRWTVPGTQYF,TGTGCCAGCAGGTGGACAGTTCCCGGGACCCAGTACTTC
TRBV24-1,TRBJ1-5,.,TRBD1,CATSDPGQGVGPQHF,TGTGCCACCAGTGATCCGGGACAGGGGGTAGGGCCCCAGCATTTT
TRBV4-2,TRBJ2-1,.,TRBD1,CASSQGGGQLYEQFF,TGTGCCAGCAGCCAAGGAGGGGGCCAGTTGTATGAGCAGTTCTTC
TRBV15,TRBJ2-7,few,.,CATSNPGIYEQYF,TGTGCCACCAGCAACCCAGGGATCTACGAGCAGTACTTC
TRBV28,TRBJ2-1,.,TRBD2,CASSTSGSSYNEQFF,TGTGCCAGCAGTACTAGCGGGAGCTCCTACAATGAGCAGTTCTTC
TRBV24-1,TRBJ1-1,.,.,CATRAGLWGNTEAFF,TGTGCCACCAGAGCGGGACTGTGGGGGAACACTGAAGCTTTCTTT
TRBV4-3,TRBJ2-5,.,.,CASSQRAQGETQYF,TGCGCCAGCAGCCAAAGAGCCCAGGGGGAGACCCAGTACTTC
TRBV20-1,TRBJ2-5,.,TRBD2,CSASGSGTSSQETQYF,TGCAGTGCTAGTGGATCAGGGACTAGCAGCCAAGAGACCCAGTACTTC
TRBV6-1,TRBJ2-7,.,.,CASTHSGRYEQYF,TGTGCCAGCACCCACTCGGGTCGCTACGAGCAGTACTTC
TRBV7-9,TRBJ2-7,few,TRBD2,CASRQKERGEGEQYF,TGTGCCAGCAGGCAAAAGGAGCGGGGCGAGGGCGAGCAGTACTTC
TRBV5-1,TRBJ2-5,.,TRBD2,CASSTLTSGRGETQYF,TGCGCCAGCAGCACACTGACTAGCGGGAGGGGAGAGACCCAGTACTTC
TRBV15,TRBJ2-1,.,TRBD2,CATSRDWVAGGIREQFF,TGTGCCACCAGCAGAGACTGGGTAGCGGGGGGGATCCGTGAGCAGTTCTTC
TRBV24-1,TRBJ2-5,few,.,CATSDFGDETQYF,TGTGCCACCAGTGATTTCGGGGATGAGACCCAGTACTTC
TRBV20-1,TRBJ2-3,once,TRBD2,CSARTSGSTDTQYF,TGCAGTGCTCGGACTAGCGGGAGCACAGATACGCAGTATTTT
TRBV20-1,TRBJ1-3,.,.,CSASTAGNTIYF,TGCAGTGCGTCGACAGCTGGAAACACCATATATTTT
TRBV6-1,TRBJ1-1,.,TRBD1,CASSGQGGSTEAFF,TGTGCCAGCAGTGGACAGGGTGGTAGCACTGAAGCTTTCTTT
TRBV4-2,TRBJ2-5,.,.,CASSLSGRTETQYF,TGTGCCAGCAGCCTGTCAGGGCGTACAGAGACCCAGTACTTC
TRBV19,TRBJ2-7,.,.,CASSIDTTVYEQYF,TGTGCCAGTAGTATAGATACCACAGTCTACGAGCAGTACTTC
TRBV7-2,TRBJ2-7,.,TRBD2,CASSQGLAGASYEQYF,TGTGCCAGCAGCCAGGGACTAGCGGGGGCCTCCTACGAGCAGTACTTC
TRBV15,TRBJ2-1,few,TRBD2,CATSRALAESSYNEQFF,TGTGCCACCAGCAGAGCACTAGCGGAAAGCTCCTACAATGAGCAGTTCTTC
TRBV29-1,TRBJ1-1,.,.,CSVEGLKWGRTEAFF,TGCAGCGTTGAAGGTTTGAAGTGGGGGCGTACTGAAGCTTTCTTT
TRBV18,TRBJ2-5,few,.,CASSPSLGPETQYF,TGTGCCAGCTCACCGTCACTAGGTCCAGAGACCCAGTACTTC
TRBV20-1,TRBJ1-1,few,.,CSARDPGVNTEAFF,TGCAGTGCTAGAGATCCGGGGGTGAACACTGAAGCTTTCTTT
TRBV7-2,TRBJ2-7,.,TRBD1,CASSPGTGIAYEQYF,TGTGCCAGCAGCCCCGGGACAGGAATCGCCTACGAGCAGTACTTC
TRBV15,TRBJ1-5,few,TRBD1,CATSEDRGLYQPQHF,TGTGCCACCAGCGAAGACAGGGGGCTTTATCAGCCCCAGCATTTT
TRBV21-1,TRBJ1-2,few,.,CASSKCDRERGGYTF,TGTGCCAGCAGCAAATGCGACAGGGAGAGGGGTGGCTACACCTTC
TRBV7-3,TRBJ1-1,.,.,CASSQTLGTEAFF,TGTGCCAGCAGCCAAACGCTGGGGACTGAAGCTTTCTTT
TRBV10-3,TRBJ2-5,.,TRBD1,CAGSVTGAQETQYF,TGTGCCGGCAGTGTAACAGGGGCTCAAGAGACCCAGTACTTC
TRBV4-2,TRBJ1-5,many,.,CASSQEGLGQPQHF,TGTGCCAGCAGCCAAGAGGGACTTGGTCAGCCCCAGCATTTT
TRBV21-1,TRBJ2-5,.,.,CASSRTGTSGLQETQYF,TGTGCCAGCAGCAGGACCGGGACTAGCGGACTCCAAGAGACCCAGTACTTC
TRBV20-1,TRBJ2-1,.,.,CSANDFRSYNEQFF,TGCAGTGCTAATGACTTCAGATCCTACAATGAGCAGTTCTTC
TRBV20-1,TRBJ1-2,.,.,CSAREKGYGYTF,TGCAGTGCTAGGGAGAAGGGCTATGGCTACACCTTC
TRBV24-1,TRBJ2-7,.,TRBD2,CATSDSSGSSYEQYF,TGTGCCACCAGTGATTCTAGCGGATCTTCCTACGAGCAGTACTTC